The 15 T cell receptor beta chains listed next were all sequenced from one sample in a study of T cell changes during pregnancy in multiple sclerosis (dated by TCRdb to 2018 to 2020). Receptor libraries were prepared by the immunoSEQ multiplex PCR assay. TCRdb's version of the immuneACCESS table is confined to in-frame rearrangements and falls short of the full clone set. An unresolved V gene accounts for under half of the shortfall where checked; the remainder is of unknown origin. The sample yields roughly 30,000 clones; approximately 90% were counted once. The ten largest clones capture approximately 3.4% of the sample. The starting material was CD4+ T cells from peripheral blood mononuclear cells, obtained in the first trimester of pregnancy. The receptors derive from a female donor in good health, enrolled as a control in a pregnancy study.

In its sample, this clone ranks as medium-sized. The chain couples TRBV9 to TRBJ2-2, with unresolved D. The CDR3 has 13 residues. Per germline, CDR1 SGDLS and CDR2 YYNGEE. Trimming removed 7 bases from V and 0 bases from J, with 7 bases in between. CDR3 nucleotide sequence: TGTGCCAGCGGCCTTCCGAACACCGGGGAGCTGTTTTTT. This codes for CASGLPNTGELFF.

The CDR3 is CASSFPRDTRSYEQYF. The CDR3 coding sequence is TGTGCCAGCAGTTTCCCCAGGGACACCCGCTCCTACGAGCAGTACTTC. The chain uses TRBV28 and TRBJ2-7, with a tentative D call TRBD1 (6 bases). The V gene's germline CDR1 is MDHEN and CDR2 SYDVKM. This CDR3 is built from 16 residues. V gave up 3 bases and J gave up 0 bases, with 15 bases separating them.

V and J are TRBV6-1 and TRBJ2-3; 11 bases are a match to TRBD2. The ends lost 2 bases at V and 2 bases at J; junction bases unmatched: 3. Germline lookup yields CDR1 MNHNS and CDR2 SASEGT. This CDR3 is 16 amino acids long. The CDR3 region has the DNA TGTGCCAGCAGTGAACTAGCGGGGGGACCCACAGATACGCAGTATTTT. This gives the protein CASSELAGGPTDTQYF.

This chain links TRBV7-2 with TRBJ2-5, with 7 bases matching TRBD1. CDR1 is SGHTA, CDR2 FQGNSA, per germline. There are 13 residues in the CDR3. With V trimmed by 5 bases and J by 5 bases, 5 bases remained unmatched. The CDR3 DNA sequence: TGTGCCAGCAGCCTAGGGACAGCCGAGACCCAGTACTTC. Translating gives CASSLGTAETQYF.

The genes are TRBV4-1 and TRBJ1-4, with TRBD1 matching 10 bases. Germline V gene sequence: CDR1 MGHRA, CDR2 YSYEKL. The CDR3 runs 19 residues. V shed 0 bases and J 0 bases; nucleotides not matched to a gene: 7. The CDR3 spells CASSQDPSGTGATNEKLFF. Here the CDR3 DNA reads TGCGCCAGCAGCCAAGACCCTTCCGGGACAGGGGCAACTAATGAAAAACTGTTTTTT.

This clone was seen only once. The chain links TRBV28 to TRBJ1-2, with a possible D match to TRBD1 (5 bases). V dropped 5 bases and J dropped 6 bases, with 13 bases sitting between them. In germline, CDR1 is MDHEN, CDR2 SYDVKM. CDR3 size: 13 residues. CDR3 sequence: CASSKRQSNGYTF. CDR3 bases: TGTGCCAGCAGTAAAAGACAGTCTAATGGCTACACCTTC.

This clone was seen once. V usage is TRBV5-1 and J usage is TRBJ2-7; TRBD2 matches at 16 bases. J gave up 6 bases and V 4 bases, and 4 bases lay outside the gene matches. The germline CDR1 and CDR2 sequences are SGHRS and YFSETQ. The CDR3 covers 15 residues. CDR3 DNA sequence: TGCGCCAGCAGCCCGGGACTAGCGGGAGGGTCCGAGCAGTACTTC. Its translation is CASSPGLAGGSEQYF.

This clone was detected only once. This chain connects TRBV2 to TRBJ1-6; 9 nucleotides line up with TRBD1. The CDR3 contains 15 residues. J lost 15 bases, V lost 0 bases, and 9 bases had no gene match. Germline V gene sequence: CDR1 SNHLY, CDR2 FYNNEI. CDR3 residues: CASSEAGTGRRLLHF. DNA of the CDR3: TGTGCCAGCAGTGAAGCTGGGACAGGGAGGAGACTCCTCCACTTT.

This clone was found once. This rearrangement joins TRBV6-5 to TRBJ2-7, with TRBD1 matching over 7 bases. V shed 11 bases, J shed 6 bases, and the junction held 10 bases outside the gene matches. Germline V lookup: CDR1 MNHEY, CDR2 SVGAGI. The CDR3 has 12 amino acids. The DNA for the CDR3 is TGTGCCGCGAAGACAGGGTTCGGCGAGCAGTACTTC. This gives the protein CAAKTGFGEQYF.

This chain uses TRBV18 with TRBJ1-1, with D hard to call. Germline-derived CDR1 and CDR2 are KGHSH and LQKENI. This CDR3 region has 15 residues. The V gene lost 1 base and the J gene lost 3 bases, with 12 bases spanning the gap. The DNA of the CDR3 is TGTGCCAGCTCACCACGAGCGCCCGGGGACACTGAAGCTTTCTTT. It is translated as CASSPRAPGDTEAFF.

This chain joins TRBV5-6 and TRBJ2-1; 7 nucleotides agree with TRBD2. The CDR3 spans 16 residues. Per the germline V gene, CDR1 is SGHDT and CDR2 is YYEEEE. The V and J ends lost 0 bases and 3 bases, in that order; junction bases with no gene match: 6. The CDR3 here is CASSLALAANYNEQFF. The CDR3, as DNA: TGTGCCAGCAGCTTGGCCCTAGCGGCCAACTACAATGAGCAGTTCTTC.

This chain uses TRBV28 with TRBJ2-7; 7 bases fit TRBD1. The CDR3 runs to 13 residues. Trimming took 6 bases from V and 4 from J; bases not matched to a gene: 6. Germline V CDR1 and CDR2: MDHEN, SYDVKM. CDR3 in amino acids: CASRPGQTYEQYF. The DNA of the CDR3 is TGTGCCAGCAGGCCGGGACAGACTTACGAGCAGTACTTC.

The chain uses TRBV7-2 and TRBJ2-7; 11 nucleotides align to TRBD1. From germline, CDR1 is SGHTA and CDR2 FQGNSA. The J segment lost 2 bases and the V segment lost 5 bases, leaving 2 bases of the junction unmatched. There are 14 residues in the CDR3. This CDR3 reads CASSQGQGAYEQYF. The CDR3 bases are TGTGCCAGCAGCCAGGGACAGGGGGCCTACGAGCAGTACTTC. The full variable domain, completed using reference TRBV7-2 and TRBJ2-7, is GAGVSQSPSNKVTEKGKDVELRCDPISGHTALYWYRQSLGQGLEFLIYFQGNSAPDKSGLPSDRFSAERTGGSVSTLTIQRTQQEDSAVYLCASSQGQGAYEQYFGPGTRLTVT.

The genes are TRBV29-1 and TRBJ2-1; 7 nucleotides line up with TRBD2. V shed 6 bases and J 5 bases; nucleotides not matched to a gene: 13. CDR1 and CDR2 (germline): SQVTM, ANQGSEA. This CDR3 contains 15 residues. The CDR3 loop reads CSVLKVGGSNNEQFF. The CDR3, as DNA: TGCAGCGTCCTAAAGGTGGGCGGGAGCAACAATGAGCAGTTCTTC.

The chain couples TRBV6-1 to TRBJ1-5; D unclear. V dropped 6 bases and J dropped 0 bases, with 6 bases sitting between them. The CDR3 loop spans 13 amino acids. In germline, CDR1 is MNHNS, CDR2 SASEGT. DNA for the CDR3: TGTGCCAGCAGGGCATATAGCAATCAGCCCCAGCATTTT. Translating it yields CASRAYSNQPQHF.